The clone carrying this TCR beta chain was counted only a few times. Antigen specificity is unknown. TCRbeta library preparation incorporated unique molecular identifiers. Via MiXCR, TCRdb re-called the PCR reads, giving one row per CDR3 protein. The sample carries about 640,000 distinct CDR3 sequences, 10% to 15% recorded once. These data come from a study of T-cell reconstitution after alpha-beta-depleted transplantation in children. Study conclusions and caveats: Where some patients showed high TCRbeta diversity at day 60, it came from recipient T cells and thymic progenitors that had survived.

This receptor was obtained from a male patient between 5 and 17 years old who had a stem cell transplant for acute myeloid leukemia, so the T cells may come from the graft donor. The sample was PBMCs, mostly from graft donor cells, taken 360 days after TCRalphabeta/CD19-depleted stem cell transplant.

Written as DNA, the CDR3 is TGTGCCAGCAGCAAATACCCGGGACTAGCGGGAGTCACGCAGTATTTT. This codes for CASSKYPGLAGVTQYF. The gene calls are TRBV7-6 and TRBJ2-3; TRBD2 agrees at 14 bases. The CDR3 is made up of 16 amino acids. Germline-derived CDR1 and CDR2 are SGHVS and FNYEAQ. The V segment lost 5 bases and the J segment 9 bases; nucleotides outside the gene matches: 10.